The 28 T cell receptor beta chains reported below all come from one sample, sequenced in a study of CD8 T cells in ankylosing spondylitis (TCRdb year 2017). Receptor amplification or capture employed 5' RACE. Instrument used: Illumina HiSeq 2500. TCRdb passed the public sequencing reads through fastp at Q25 and MiXCR, retaining productive beta sequences. Entries are consolidated by CDR3 protein sequence, retaining the most common genes and DNA. For this sample there are 250,000 or so distinct CDR3 sequences; 15% to 20% appear just once. Around 32% of the sample rests with the top ten. Sequenced material: blood, either unsorted or a sorted T cell fraction (not recorded which). These receptors were obtained from a male donor with ankylosing spondylitis or in good health (not recorded which).

This sequence joins TRBV3-1 and TRBJ2-7, with D perhaps TRBD2 (6 bases). Germline lookup yields CDR1 LGHDT and CDR2 YNNKEL (reference sequence). The CDR3 covers 14 residues. The V gene lost 4 bases and the J gene lost 4 bases, with 14 bases spanning the gap. CDR3 in DNA: TGTGCCAGCAGCCCGACGGGAGAGGGGTACGAGCAGTACTTC. This encodes CASSPTGEGYEQYF.

Only a few counts were recorded for this clonotype. V gene TRBV4-1 combines with J gene TRBJ2-1; 7 bases are a match to TRBD2. Germline assignment: CDR1 MGHRA and CDR2 YSYEKL. The trim removed 1 base at V and 0 bases at J, leaving 3 bases unmatched. The CDR3 runs 16 residues. Here the CDR3 reads CASSQVGGSSYNEQFF. DNA for the CDR3: TGCGCCAGCAGCCAAGTCGGGGGGAGCTCCTACAATGAGCAGTTCTTC.

This clonotype has a count of ten or more. The genes are TRBV6-5 and TRBJ2-5; D may be TRBD1 (5 bases). CDR1 is MNHEY, CDR2 SVGAGI, per germline. Trimming shortened V by 0 bases and J by 5 bases, and 16 bases separated the two germline ends. The CDR3 covers 16 residues. CDR3 nucleotides: TGTGCCAGCAGTTACTCGGCGCCAGGGATTTTGGAGACCCAGTACTTC. It is translated as CASSYSAPGILETQYF.

The chain has TRBV5-1 and TRBJ2-3; TRBD1 agrees at 9 bases. Germline V gene lookup returns CDR1 SGHRS and CDR2 YFSETQ. The CDR3 spans 14 residues. V lost 5 bases and J lost 4; bases outside the gene matches: 5. This CDR3 reads CASRRGQGADTQYF. In nucleotides, the CDR3 is TGCGCCAGCAGGCGGGGACAGGGTGCAGATACGCAGTATTTT. The whole variable domain, filled in from reference TRBV5-1 and TRBJ2-3, reads KAGVTQTPRYLIKTRGQQVTLSCSPISGHRSVSWYQQTPGQGLQFLFEYFSETQRNKGNFPGRFSGRQFSNSRSEMNVSTLELGDSALYLCASRRGQGADTQYFGPGTRLTVL.

CDR3 loop: CASSRIAETYEQYF. For the CDR3, the DNA is TGTGCCAGCAGTCGAATAGCGGAGACCTACGAGCAGTACTTC. J is TRBJ2-7 and V is TRBV6-1, with a weak D call TRBD2 (6 bases). Trimming stripped 5 bases from V and 2 bases from J, with 13 bases between. The CDR3 is 14 residues long. Germline lookup yields CDR1 MNHNS and CDR2 SASEGT.

This clonotype appeared a few times. J is TRBJ2-7 and V is TRBV27; D is unclear. The CDR3 has 14 residues. Germline CDR1 and CDR2: MNHEY and SMNVEV (reference sequence). V dropped 0 bases and J dropped 1 base, with 7 bases sitting between them. The CDR3 protein is CASSLSSASYEQYF. CDR3 DNA sequence: TGTGCCAGCAGTTTATCATCCGCATCCTACGAGCAGTACTTC.

The rearrangement uses TRBV19 and TRBJ2-1; D uncertain. There are 14 residues in the CDR3. Germline values: CDR1 LNHDA, CDR2 SQIVND (reference sequence). Between the trimmed V and J ends, which lost 6 bases and 0 bases, there was a span of 9 bases. DNA of the CDR3: TGTGCCAGTAGCTCATTAATCTCCTACAATGAGCAGTTCTTC. Encoded protein: CASSSLISYNEQFF.

V gene TRBV18 combines with J gene TRBJ2-2; 9 nucleotides match TRBD2. With V trimmed by 3 bases and J by 2 bases, 4 bases remained unmatched. CDR1 KGHSH and CDR2 LQKENI come from the germline V gene. The CDR3 extends over 16 amino acids. CDR3 DNA: TGTGCCAGCTCACCGCTAGCGGGAACTAACACCGGGGAGCTGTTTTTT. It encodes CASSPLAGTNTGELFF. Using reference TRBV18 and TRBJ2-2 for the parts outside the CDR3, the full variable domain is NAGVMQNPRHLVRRRGQEARLRCSPMKGHSHVYWYRQLPEEGLKFMVYLQKENIIDESGMPKERFSAEFPKEGPSILRIQQVVRGDSAAYFCASSPLAGTNTGELFFGEGSRLTVL.

Only a few counts were recorded for this clonotype. The chain links TRBV11-2 to TRBJ2-1, with 11 bases matching TRBD2. Germline loops: CDR1 SGHAT, CDR2 FQNNGV. CDR3 length: 18 residues. V was pared by 4 bases and J by 0 bases, with 8 bases of the junction left unmatched. CDR3 loop: CASSSPQGTSGSYNEQFF. The CDR3 nucleotides are TGTGCCAGCAGCTCCCCCCAAGGGACTAGCGGCTCCTACAATGAGCAGTTCTTC.

This sequence joins TRBV4-1 and TRBJ2-4; D gene unclear. This CDR3 is built from 14 residues. The V gene's germline CDR1 is MGHRA and CDR2 YSYEKL. The V end lost 1 base, the J end lost 6 bases, and 10 bases lay between the germline ends. The CDR3 nucleotides are TGCGCCAGCAGCCAAGTGTTGGCAGGAAACATTCAGTACTTC. Its translation: CASSQVLAGNIQYF.

This clonotype came up a few times. The rearrangement uses TRBV4-3 and TRBJ2-1; perhaps TRBD2 as D (6 bases). Germline V CDR1 and CDR2: LGHNA, YSLEER. This CDR3 region has 16 residues. The V and J ends lost 2 bases and 2 bases respectively, with 13 bases between them. The DNA of the CDR3 is TGCGCCAGCAGCCAAACCATAGCGGAGCCCTACAATGAGCAGTTCTTC. As protein: CASSQTIAEPYNEQFF.

CDR3 in DNA: TGTGCCAGCAGCCTAGAGGTGGGGACTGGAAACACCATATATTTT. The encoded protein is CASSLEVGTGNTIYF. V and J are TRBV7-9 and TRBJ1-3; D remains unclear. V lost 5 bases and J lost 2, with 13 bases in between. The germline V gene has CDR1 SEHNR and CDR2 FQNEAQ (reference sequence). CDR3 length: 15 amino acids.

Ten or more counts support this clonotype. DNA of the CDR3: TGCGCCAGCAGCCAAGACTCAACCAGGGGATTTTCCTACAATGAGCAGTTCTTC. Encoded protein: CASSQDSTRGFSYNEQFF. The gene calls are TRBV4-1 and TRBJ2-1, with D possibly matching TRBD1 (6 bases). This CDR3 has 18 amino acids. Germline loops: CDR1 MGHRA, CDR2 YSYEKL. V gave up 0 bases and J gave up 1 base, with 16 bases separating them.

This clonotype came up a few times. V is TRBV25-1 and J is TRBJ2-7; tentatively, D is TRBD2 (5 bases). Trimming removed 5 bases at V and 4 bases at J, with 12 bases between. The CDR3 runs 13 residues. From germline, CDR1 is MGHDK and CDR2 SYGVNS. The CDR3 DNA reads as TGTGCCAGCAGTAAAAATCGGGGATACGAGCAGTACTTC. Amino acids: CASSKNRGYEQYF.

This clonotype was recorded a few times. The chain is built from TRBV4-1 and TRBJ2-3; tentatively, D is TRBD2 (5 bases). The germline V gene has CDR1 MGHRA and CDR2 YSYEKL. V was shortened by 3 bases and J by 2 bases, with 9 bases between the two germline ends. The CDR3 runs 14 residues. CDR3 sequence: CASSHYRDTDTQYF. The DNA of the CDR3 is TGCGCCAGCAGCCACTACCGGGACACAGATACGCAGTATTTT.

This clonotype has a count of ten or more. The chain combines TRBV3-1 with TRBJ1-1; possibly TRBD1 for D (5 bases). CDR3 length: 15 residues. The V end lost 3 bases, the J end lost 2 bases, and 13 bases lay between the germline ends. Germline CDR1 and CDR2: LGHDT and YNNKEL (reference sequence). DNA for the CDR3: TGTGCCAGCAGCCACCGACAGTCAGGAAACACTGAAGCTTTCTTT. Translating it yields CASSHRQSGNTEAFF.

To note about this clonotype: The germline gene is not matched at one end of the junction; a read error may be the cause. V usage is TRBV27 and J usage is TRBJ2-1, with 15 positions matching TRBD2. The CDR3 contains 15 residues. Germline V gene sequence: CDR1 MNHEY, CDR2 SMNVEV (reference sequence). CDR3 bases: TGCGCCAGCAGTTTTGGGACTAGCGGGAGGAATGAGCAGTTCTTC. Encoded protein: CASSFGTSGRNEQFF.

A few counts support this clonotype. The V and J genes are TRBV7-6 and TRBJ2-7; TRBD1 agrees at 7 bases. In germline, CDR1 is SGHVS, CDR2 FNYEAQ. After removal of 5 bases from V and 0 bases from J, the junction contained 7 bases not matched to a gene. The CDR3 is made up of 15 amino acids. CDR3 nucleotides: TGTGCCAGCAGCACTCGACAGGGTAGCTCCTACGAGCAGTACTTC. This translates into CASSTRQGSSYEQYF.

The chain's CDR3 is CAISDAREETQYF. CDR3 sequence (DNA): TGTGCCATCAGTGACGCCAGGGAAGAGACCCAGTACTTC. The chain couples TRBV10-3 to TRBJ2-5; D may be TRBD1 (5 bases). The CDR3 has 13 residues. The germline V gene has CDR1 ENHRY and CDR2 SYGVKD. The V end lost 3 bases, the J end lost 3 bases, and 8 bases lay between the germline ends.

The V and J genes are TRBV2 and TRBJ2-5; D possibly corresponds to TRBD1 (7 bases). Trimming stripped 6 bases from V and 4 bases from J, with 21 bases between. CDR3 length: 16 amino acids. From germline, CDR1 is SNHLY and CDR2 FYNNEI. The CDR3 is CASRDHQGGLLETQYF. The CDR3 nucleotides are TGTGCCAGCAGAGACCATCAGGGGGGCCTTTTAGAGACCCAGTACTTC.

This clonotype was seen at least ten times. This chain joins TRBV6-1 and TRBJ2-1, with D tentatively TRBD1 (6 bases). The CDR3 is 15 amino acids. CDR1 is MNHNS and CDR2 is SASEGT in the germline V gene. Trimming removed 10 bases at V and 2 bases at J, with 18 bases between. CDR3 in amino acids: CATNSRQETYNEQFF. DNA of the CDR3: TGTGCCACCAACTCGCGACAGGAAACCTACAATGAGCAGTTCTTC.

The V gene is TRBV27, the J gene TRBJ2-1; TRBD1 matches 7 bases. CDR1 is MNHEY, CDR2 SMNVEV, per germline (reference sequence). The CDR3 length is 14 residues. Losses at the gene ends were 7 bases for V and 5 bases for J; bases not matched to a gene: 8. CDR3 nucleotide sequence: TGTGCCAGCACCTCCAGGGACAGACACAATGAGCAGTTCTTC. Encoded protein: CASTSRDRHNEQFF.

This clonotype was recorded a few times. The CDR3 loop is CAISAGQGNTGELFF. CDR3 coding DNA: TGTGCCATCAGCGCGGGACAGGGGAACACCGGGGAGCTGTTTTTT. The rearrangement links TRBV10-3 to TRBJ2-2, with 9 nucleotides matching TRBD1. The V gene end was trimmed by 6 bases and the J gene end by 1 base; junction bases not matched to a gene: 3. Germline loops: CDR1 ENHRY, CDR2 SYGVKD. This CDR3 is built from 15 residues.

This clonotype turned up a few times. This chain links TRBV12-3 or TRBV12-4 with TRBJ2-3, with TRBD2 matching 7 bases. The CDR3 has 15 residues. V was clipped by 3 bases and J by 3 bases; unmatched bases: 6. The CDR3 coding sequence is TGTGCCAGCAGTTTTTTCACGGGGGGAACAGATACGCAGTATTTT. Its protein is CASSFFTGGTDTQYF.

This clonotype was counted ten times or more. The V and J genes are TRBV29-1 and TRBJ1-1; a possible D gene is TRBD1 (5 bases). CDR1 is SQVTM and CDR2 is ANQGSEA in the germline V gene. The CDR3 covers 13 residues. The V and J ends lost 4 bases and 5 bases respectively, with 14 bases between them. For the CDR3, the DNA is TGCAGCGTTGGGGTAGGGGAGGGTACTGAAGCTTTCTTT. Protein product: CSVGVGEGTEAFF.

The chain has TRBV20-1 and TRBJ2-7; 10 nucleotides line up with TRBD2. The V gene end was trimmed by 5 bases and the J gene end by 4 bases; junction bases not matched to a gene: 17. The CDR3 extends over 17 amino acids. Germline CDR1 and CDR2: DFQATT and SNEGSKA (reference sequence). CDR3 sequence reads: CSALVGASGSVEYEQYF. Here the CDR3 DNA reads TGCAGTGCTCTGGTTGGGGCTAGCGGGAGTGTTGAGTACGAGCAGTACTTC.

This clonotype was seen a few times. The chain combines TRBV4-1 with TRBJ2-2, with D possibly being TRBD2 (5 bases). CDR1 MGHRA and CDR2 YSYEKL come from the germline V gene. This CDR3 region has 15 residues. V was shortened by 1 base and J by 3 bases, with 9 bases between the two germline ends. The CDR3 DNA reads as TGCGCCAGCAGCCAAGCTAAGGAGGACACCGGGGAGCTGTTTTTT. Protein product: CASSQAKEDTGELFF.

The J gene is TRBJ2-3, the V gene TRBV4-3; tentatively, D is TRBD2 (5 bases). V lost 0 bases, J lost 4 bases, and 11 bases lay in between. CDR1 is LGHNA and CDR2 is YSLEER in the germline V gene. This CDR3 has 15 amino acids. The CDR3 here is CASSQDWEKADTQYF. CDR3 nucleotide sequence: TGCGCCAGCAGCCAAGATTGGGAGAAGGCAGATACGCAGTATTTT.